This T cell receptor (beta chain) was identified in a study of cytomegalovirus exposure and HLA in healthy donors. Study outcomes and limitations: In a later analysis, a missense DCLRE1C variant was linked to TCR beta V- and J-gene trimming. Some segments of the V type, notably TRBV6-2 and TRBV6-3, were excluded as indistinguishable.

A remark on this clone: Its target is unknown.

In germline, CDR1 is MDHEN, CDR2 SYDVKM. V gave up 11 bases and J gave up 2 bases, with 14 bases separating them. CDR3 length equals 13 residues. PCR primers comprised 60 Vbeta and 13 Jbeta primers. Assay used: immunoSEQ multiplex PCR; TCRdb lists only in-frame clones, some missing. Of 150,000 to 200,000 clones detected, 80% to 85% appear once; the ten largest clones hold less than 2%. This TCR came from a man between 18 and 35 years old in good health and CMV-seronegative. The chain is built from TRBV28 and TRBJ2-3; a weak D match, TRBD2 (5 bases). Sequencing was done on a sample of PBMCs. The CDR3 spells CAGGLPLTDTQYF. DNA of the CDR3: TGTGCCGGAGGACTTCCACTCACAGATACGCAGTATTTT.